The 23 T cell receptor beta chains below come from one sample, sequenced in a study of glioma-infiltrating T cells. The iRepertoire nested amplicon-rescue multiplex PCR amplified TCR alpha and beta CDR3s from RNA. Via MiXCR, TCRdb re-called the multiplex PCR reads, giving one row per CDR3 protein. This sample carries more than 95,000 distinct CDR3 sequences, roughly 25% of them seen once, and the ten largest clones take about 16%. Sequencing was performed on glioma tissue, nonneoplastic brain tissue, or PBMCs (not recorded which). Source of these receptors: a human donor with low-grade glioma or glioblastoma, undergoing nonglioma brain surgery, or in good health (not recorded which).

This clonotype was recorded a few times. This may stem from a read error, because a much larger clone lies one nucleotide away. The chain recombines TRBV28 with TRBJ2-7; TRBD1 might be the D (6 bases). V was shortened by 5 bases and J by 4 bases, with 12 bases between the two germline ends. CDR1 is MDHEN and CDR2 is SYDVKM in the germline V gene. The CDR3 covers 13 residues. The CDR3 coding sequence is TGTGCCAGCAGTGAGTGGACAGATTACGAGCAGTACTTC. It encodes CASSEWTDYEQYF.

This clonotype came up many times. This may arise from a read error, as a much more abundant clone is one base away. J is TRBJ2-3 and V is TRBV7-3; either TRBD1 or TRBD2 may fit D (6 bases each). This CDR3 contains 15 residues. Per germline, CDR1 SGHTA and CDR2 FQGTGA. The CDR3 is CASRLGGTTTDTQYF. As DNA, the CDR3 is TGTGCCAGCCGCTTAGGGGGGACCACTACGGATACGCAGTATTTT.

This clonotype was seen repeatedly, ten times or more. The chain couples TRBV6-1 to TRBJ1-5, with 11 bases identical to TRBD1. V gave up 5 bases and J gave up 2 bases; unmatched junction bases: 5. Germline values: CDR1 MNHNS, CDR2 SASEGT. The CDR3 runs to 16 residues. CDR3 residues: CASSTRTGGRNQPQHF. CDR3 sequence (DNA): TGTGCCAGCAGTACGCGGACAGGGGGCCGCAATCAGCCCCAGCATTTT.

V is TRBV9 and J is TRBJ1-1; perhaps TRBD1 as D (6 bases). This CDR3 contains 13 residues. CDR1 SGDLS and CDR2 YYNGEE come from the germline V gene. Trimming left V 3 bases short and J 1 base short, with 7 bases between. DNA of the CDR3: TGTGCCAGCAGCGAGGGGGGGAACACTGAAGCTTTCTTT. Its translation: CASSEGGNTEAFF. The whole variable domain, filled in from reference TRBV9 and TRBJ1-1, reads DSGVTQTPKHLITATGQRVTLRCSPRSGDLSVYWYQQSLDQGLQFLIQYYNGEERAKGNILERFSAQQFPDLHSELNLSSLELGDSALYFCASSEGGNTEAFFGQGTRLTVV.

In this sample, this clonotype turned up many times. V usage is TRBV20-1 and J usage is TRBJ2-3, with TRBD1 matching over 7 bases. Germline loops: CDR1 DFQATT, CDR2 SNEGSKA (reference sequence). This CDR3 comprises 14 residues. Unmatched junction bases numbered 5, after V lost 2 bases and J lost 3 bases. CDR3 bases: TGCAGTGCTAGACAACCGGGACAGACAGATACGCAGTATTTT. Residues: CSARQPGQTDTQYF.

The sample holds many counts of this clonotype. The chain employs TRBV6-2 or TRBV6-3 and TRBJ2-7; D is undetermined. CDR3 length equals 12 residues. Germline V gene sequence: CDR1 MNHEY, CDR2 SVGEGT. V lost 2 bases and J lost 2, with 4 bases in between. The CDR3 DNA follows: TGTGCCAGCAGTTACAACCCCTACGAGCAGTACTTC. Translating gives CASSYNPYEQYF.

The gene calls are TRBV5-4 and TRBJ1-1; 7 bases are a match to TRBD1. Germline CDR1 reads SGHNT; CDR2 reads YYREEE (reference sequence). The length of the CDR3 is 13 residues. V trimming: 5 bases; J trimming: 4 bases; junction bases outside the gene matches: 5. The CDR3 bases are TGTGCCAGCAGTCTGGACAGGTTCACTGAAGCTTTCTTT. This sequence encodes CASSLDRFTEAFF.

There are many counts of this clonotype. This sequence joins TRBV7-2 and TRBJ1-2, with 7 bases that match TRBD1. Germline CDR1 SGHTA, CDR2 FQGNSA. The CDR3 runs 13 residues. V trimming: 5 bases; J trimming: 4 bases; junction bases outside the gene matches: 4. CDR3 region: CASSGWDSYGYTF. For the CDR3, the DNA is TGTGCCAGCAGCGGCTGGGACAGCTATGGCTACACCTTC. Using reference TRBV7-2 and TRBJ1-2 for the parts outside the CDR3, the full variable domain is GAGVSQSPSNKVTEKGKDVELRCDPISGHTALYWYRQSLGQGLEFLIYFQGNSAPDKSGLPSDRFSAERTGGSVSTLTIQRTQQEDSAVYLCASSGWDSYGYTFGSGTRLTVV.

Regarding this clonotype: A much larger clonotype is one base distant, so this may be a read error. CDR3 bases: TGTGCCAGCCCACTCGGGGATGTCTATGGCTACACCTTC. The encoded protein is CASPLGDVYGYTF. The V and J genes are TRBV18 and TRBJ1-2; no clear D gene. V dropped 8 bases and J dropped 4 bases, with 14 bases sitting between them. The CDR3 spans 13 residues. The V gene's germline CDR1 is KGHSH and CDR2 LQKENI.

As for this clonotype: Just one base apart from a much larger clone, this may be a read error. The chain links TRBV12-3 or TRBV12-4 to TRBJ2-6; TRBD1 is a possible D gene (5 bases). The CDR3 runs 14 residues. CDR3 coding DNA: TGTGCCAGTAAACCACAGTCTGGGGCCAACTTCCTGACTTTC. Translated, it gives CASKPQSGANFLTF.

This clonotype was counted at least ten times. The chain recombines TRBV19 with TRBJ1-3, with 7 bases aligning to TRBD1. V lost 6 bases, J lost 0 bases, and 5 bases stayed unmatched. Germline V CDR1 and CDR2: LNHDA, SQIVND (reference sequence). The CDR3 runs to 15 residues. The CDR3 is CASRRQGLSGNTIYF. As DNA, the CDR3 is TGTGCCAGTAGGAGACAGGGACTCTCTGGAAACACCATATATTTT.

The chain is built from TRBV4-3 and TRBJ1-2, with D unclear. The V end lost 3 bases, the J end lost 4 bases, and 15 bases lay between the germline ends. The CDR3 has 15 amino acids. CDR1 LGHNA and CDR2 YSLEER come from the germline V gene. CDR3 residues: CASSQRALGSYGYTF. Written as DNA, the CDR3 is TGCGCCAGCAGCCAGAGGGCCCTCGGGTCCTATGGCTACACCTTC.

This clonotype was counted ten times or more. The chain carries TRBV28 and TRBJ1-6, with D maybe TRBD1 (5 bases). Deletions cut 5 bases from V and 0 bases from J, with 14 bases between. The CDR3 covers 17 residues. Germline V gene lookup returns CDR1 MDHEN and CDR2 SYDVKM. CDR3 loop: CASSRERQSSYNSPLHF. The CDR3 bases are TGTGCCAGCAGTCGCGAACGACAGAGCTCCTATAATTCACCCCTCCACTTT.

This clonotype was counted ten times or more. CDR3 sequence (DNA): TGTGCCAGCAGCCTAAACAGGGGGCGTACTGAAGCTTTCTTT. Amino acid sequence: CASSLNRGRTEAFF. The chain employs TRBV7-2 and TRBJ1-1, with 9 nucleotides matching TRBD1. This CDR3 comprises 14 residues. CDR1 and CDR2 (germline): SGHTA, FQGNSA. Trimming cost V 5 bases and J 5 bases; bases outside gene matches: 6. The variable domain in full, completed from reference TRBV7-2 and TRBJ1-1, reads GAGVSQSPSNKVTEKGKDVELRCDPISGHTALYWYRQSLGQGLEFLIYFQGNSAPDKSGLPSDRFSAERTGGSVSTLTIQRTQQEDSAVYLCASSLNRGRTEAFFGQGTRLTVV.

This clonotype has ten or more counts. CDR3 protein: CASSHSGRPNQPQHF. The CDR3 region has the DNA TGTGCCAGTAGTCATTCTGGCAGGCCGAATCAGCCCCAGCATTTT. The chain has TRBV19 and TRBJ1-5; D remains unclear. Germline lookup yields CDR1 LNHDA and CDR2 SQIVND (reference sequence). The CDR3 spans 15 residues. V lost 5 bases, J lost 4 bases, and 15 bases lay in between.

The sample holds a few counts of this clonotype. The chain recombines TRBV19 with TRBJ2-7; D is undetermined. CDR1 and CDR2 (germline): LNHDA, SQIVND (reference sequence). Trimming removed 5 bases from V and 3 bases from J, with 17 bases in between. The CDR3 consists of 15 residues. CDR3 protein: CASSPTPRGYYEQYF. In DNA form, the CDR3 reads TGTGCCAGTAGTCCGACTCCTCGCGGATACTACGAGCAGTACTTC.

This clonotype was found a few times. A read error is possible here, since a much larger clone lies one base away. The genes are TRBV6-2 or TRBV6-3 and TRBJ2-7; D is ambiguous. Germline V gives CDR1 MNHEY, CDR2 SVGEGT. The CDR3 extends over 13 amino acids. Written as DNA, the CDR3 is TGTACCAGCAGTTTGTTAGGATTGGGCGAGCAGTACTTC. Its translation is CTSSLLGLGEQYF.

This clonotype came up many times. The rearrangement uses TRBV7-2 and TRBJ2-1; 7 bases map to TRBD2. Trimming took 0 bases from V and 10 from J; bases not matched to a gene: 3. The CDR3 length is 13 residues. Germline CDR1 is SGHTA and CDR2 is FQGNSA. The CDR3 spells CASSLAGRGEQFF. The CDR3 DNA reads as TGTGCCAGCAGCTTAGCGGGGCGGGGGGAGCAGTTCTTC.

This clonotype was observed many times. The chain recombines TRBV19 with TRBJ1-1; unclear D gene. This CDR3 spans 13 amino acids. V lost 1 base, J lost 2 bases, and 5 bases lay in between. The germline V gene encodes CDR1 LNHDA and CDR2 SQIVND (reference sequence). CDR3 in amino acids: CASSIGKNTEAFF. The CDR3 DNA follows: TGTGCCAGTAGTATAGGGAAAAACACTGAAGCTTTCTTT.

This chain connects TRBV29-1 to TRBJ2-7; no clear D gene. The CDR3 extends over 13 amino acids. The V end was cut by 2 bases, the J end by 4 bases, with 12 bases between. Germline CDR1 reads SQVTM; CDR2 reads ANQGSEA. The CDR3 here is CSVELEDLYEQYF. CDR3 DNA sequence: TGCAGCGTTGAATTAGAAGACCTTTACGAGCAGTACTTC.

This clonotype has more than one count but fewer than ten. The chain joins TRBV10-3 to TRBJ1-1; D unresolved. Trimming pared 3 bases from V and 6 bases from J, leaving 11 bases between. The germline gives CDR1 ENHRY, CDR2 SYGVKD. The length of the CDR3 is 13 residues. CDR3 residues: CAISDQSASEAFF. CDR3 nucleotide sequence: TGTGCCATCAGTGATCAGTCGGCCTCTGAAGCTTTCTTT.

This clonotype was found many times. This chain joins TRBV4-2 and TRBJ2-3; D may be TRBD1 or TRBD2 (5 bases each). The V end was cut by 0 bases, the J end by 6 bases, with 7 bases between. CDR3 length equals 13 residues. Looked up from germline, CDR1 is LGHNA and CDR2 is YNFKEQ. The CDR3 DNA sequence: TGTGCCAGCAGCCAAGAAGGGACGGATACGCAGTATTTT. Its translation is CASSQEGTDTQYF.

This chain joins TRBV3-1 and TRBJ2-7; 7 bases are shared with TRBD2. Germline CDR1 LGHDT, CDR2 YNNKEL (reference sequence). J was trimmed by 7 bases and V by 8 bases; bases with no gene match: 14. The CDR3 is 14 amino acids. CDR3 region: CASSVRRGIGEQYF. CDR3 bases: TGTGCCAGCTCCGTCCGGCGGGGGATCGGTGAGCAGTACTTC.